This TCR beta chain was identified in a study of response to subunit inactivated influenza vaccine. This clonotype has only a few counts. TCRdb reprocessed the RT-PCR reads via MiXCR and lists one record per CDR3 protein. Of more than 450,000 distinct CDR3 sequences in the sample, about 10% are singletons; the top ten hold approximately 11%. This sample was shared with a second study, whose subject was T cells expressing NK-cell markers. That investigation notes: 5'RACE template switching built TCR beta cDNA with unique molecular identifiers. TCR beta repertoires came from sorted CD3+CD56+NKG2C+, CD3+CD56+NKG2C- and CD3+CD56-NKG2C+ T cells. Sorting was restricted to alpha-beta TCR T cells by an anti-gamma-delta TCR antibody in several experiments. One observes that, in a few donors, these clonotypes were also the leading ones within the CD3+CD56-NKG2C+ fraction.

The sequences come from PBMCs from blood, collected on the day of vaccination. This receptor was taken from a man aged 45-65 years who received an inactivated influenza vaccine.

CDR3 sequence: CAISYNEQFF. The CDR3 DNA sequence: TGTGCCATCAGCTACAATGAGCAGTTCTTC. The chain couples TRBV10-3 to TRBJ2-1; D uncertain. The CDR3 runs to 10 residues. V lost 6 bases and J lost 3, with 0 bases in between. Germline lookup yields CDR1 ENHRY and CDR2 SYGVKD.